One and the same sample provided the 7 T cell receptor beta chains below, sequenced in a study of a mutant IDH1 vaccine in newly diagnosed glioma (dated by TCRdb to the early 2020s). This specimen's time point label, per the study, means: baseline, week 1 (first vaccination visit). The treatment or condition tag for this specimen amounts to: pre-vaccination baseline after standard-of-care therapy. Library preparation employed the immunoSEQ multiplex PCR assay. In TCRdb, the immuneACCESS table is reduced to in-frame sequences with V and J assigned. These tables do not hold every clone; where another copy was compared, an unresolved V gene accounts for under half, and the others remain unexplained. The sample records 70,000 or so clones, 65% to 85% of which are singletons. 4.6% of the sample comes from the top ten. Sequences were derived from peripheral blood mononuclear cells (PBMCs), sampled from a glioma patient treated with radiotherapy, temozolomide or both. Receptors were obtained from a woman younger than 30 with glioma. Some clones in this sample may be carry-over from other donors' samples.

The genes are TRBV6-6 and TRBJ2-1; 7 bases are shared with TRBD1. This CDR3 spans 13 amino acids. The V segment lost 5 bases and the J segment 9 bases; nucleotides outside the gene matches: 7. Germline V gives CDR1 MNHNY, CDR2 SVGAGI (reference sequence). The CDR3 reads CASSLTGVSEQFF. The DNA of the CDR3 is TGTGCCAGCAGTCTCACAGGGGTCAGTGAGCAGTTCTTC.

CDR3 residues: CASSEDRVYGYTF. The CDR3 coding sequence is TGTGCCAGCAGTGAAGACAGGGTCTATGGCTACACCTTC. The rearrangement joins TRBV25-1 to TRBJ1-2; 7 bases map to TRBD1. The CDR3 runs to 13 residues. Germline CDR1 is MGHDK and CDR2 is SYGVNS. J lost 4 bases, V lost 2 bases, and 1 base had no gene match.

The V and J genes are TRBV27 and TRBJ1-6, with D uncertain. Trimming cost V 4 bases and J 9 bases, with 10 bases left between them. The CDR3 is made up of 13 amino acids. Germline V gene sequence: CDR1 MNHEY, CDR2 SMNVEV (reference sequence). The chain's CDR3 is CASSSPVGSPLHF. In DNA form, the CDR3 reads TGTGCCAGCAGTTCCCCGGTGGGTTCACCCCTCCACTTT.

This rearrangement joins TRBV18 to TRBJ2-6; D remains unclear. The CDR3 consists of 15 residues. Trimming shortened V by 6 bases and J by 3 bases, and 12 bases separated the two germline ends. Germline CDR1 KGHSH, CDR2 LQKENI. The CDR3 loop is CASSPRTGGANVLTF. As DNA, the CDR3 is TGTGCCAGCTCTCCCCGGACCGGTGGGGCCAACGTCCTGACTTTC.

This clone came up a few times. The gene calls are TRBV6-5 and TRBJ2-7; 8 bases are shared with TRBD2. This CDR3 spans 15 amino acids. Looked up from germline, CDR1 is MNHEY and CDR2 is SVGAGI. The V segment lost 4 bases and the J segment 0 bases; nucleotides outside the gene matches: 5. The CDR3 bases are TGTGCCAGCAGTTTACTAGCGGAAAGCTCCTACGAGCAGTACTTC. Translation gives CASSLLAESSYEQYF.

V usage is TRBV6-5 and J usage is TRBJ1-4, with 8 bases identical to TRBD1. With V trimmed by 6 bases and J by 2 bases, 5 bases remained unmatched. The CDR3 is 15 amino acids. Germline values: CDR1 MNHEY, CDR2 SVGAGI. CDR3 residues: CASRTQGATNEKLFF. CDR3 bases: TGTGCCAGCAGAACTCAGGGGGCGACTAATGAAAAACTGTTTTTT.

J is TRBJ1-2 and V is TRBV7-3, with 9 bases matching TRBD1. J was trimmed by 4 bases and V by 2 bases; bases with no gene match: 8. CDR3 length: 16 amino acids. In germline, CDR1 is SGHTA, CDR2 FQGTGA. CDR3 sequence (DNA): TGTGCCAGCAGCTTACGGGGGGACAGGGAAGTCTATGGCTACACCTTC. Protein sequence: CASSLRGDREVYGYTF.